This TCR beta chain originates from a study of T cells in Graves' hyperthyroidism and ophthalmopathy. Germline CDR1 SNHLY, CDR2 FYNNEI. After removal of 5 bases from V and 7 bases from J, the junction contained 6 bases not matched to a gene. The CDR3 has 13 residues. RNA transcripts were the template for amplifying TCR beta CDR3 regions. During a first-round RT-PCR of the TCR CDR3, the HTBI primer set was used. TCRdb fed the multiplex PCR reads into MiXCR, producing one record per CDR3 protein. The repertoire holds approximately 700,000 distinct CDR3 sequences, with 40% to 55% as singletons. This clonotype was obtained from an adult man with Graves' disease, either hyperthyroidism or ophthalmopathy (not recorded which). The sequenced sample was peripheral blood or thyroid tissue (not recorded which). The V gene is TRBV2, the J gene TRBJ2-7; 9 nucleotides line up with TRBD1. This CDR3 reads CASSPTGGSEQYF. CDR3 DNA: TGTGCCAGCAGTCCGACAGGGGGTTCTGAGCAGTACTTC.